This T cell receptor beta chain derives from a study of Ad26.COV2.S vaccination and SARS-CoV-2 variants. Study-wide context: Participants got Ad26.COV2.S intramuscularly, once or twice 56 days apart.

Germline loops: CDR1 LGHDT, CDR2 YNNKEL (reference sequence). V was cut by 0 bases and J by 3 bases, with 14 bases left in between. The CDR3 covers 16 residues. Treatment: around 19 received Ad26.COV2.S at low or high dose, single or two shots; several received placebo; per-sample allocation not given. Collection of the samples took place on day 63 after the first injection of vaccine or placebo. Here immunoSEQ multiplex PCR was the method, and the copy in TCRdb shows in-frame clones only, minus some. The table includes 350,000 to 500,000 clones, 85% to 90% detected once. The sequence was obtained from a person between 18 and 65 years old who received the Ad26.COV2.S COVID-19 vaccine or a placebo. The sequencing here drew on peripheral blood, taken in a trial of Ad26.COV2.S vaccine versus placebo. V gene TRBV3-1 (or the pseudogene TRBV3-2) combines with J gene TRBJ1-2; D is possibly TRBD1 (5 bases). The CDR3 DNA is TGTGCCAGCAGCCAAGATCTTTTCAGGGTCGACTATGGCTACACCTTC. This encodes CASSQDLFRVDYGYTF.